A single sample is the source of the 3 T cell receptor beta chains below, sequenced in a study of T cell responses to AZD1222 COVID-19 vaccine. Sequenced by immunoSEQ multiplex PCR; TCRdb stores in-frame clones only, minus some. Of about 140,000 clones in the sample, roughly 89% are singletons; the top ten hold more than 5.5%. The source material was peripheral blood, sampled on day 0 of AZD1222 vaccination. The receptors originated from an adult in good health.

The rearrangement uses TRBV7-3 and TRBJ2-3, with TRBD2 identical over 7 bases. The J segment lost 4 bases and the V segment lost 1 base, leaving 5 bases of the junction unmatched. The germline gives CDR1 SGHTA, CDR2 FQGTGA. The CDR3 contains 15 residues. CDR3 sequence (DNA): TGTGCCAGCAGCTTAAGTGCGGGAGTGGCAGATACGCAGTATTTT. It is translated as CASSLSAGVADTQYF.

This chain connects TRBV27 to TRBJ1-1; maybe TRBD1 (6 bases). Deletions cut 2 bases from V and 3 bases from J, with 13 bases between. Per germline, CDR1 MNHEY and CDR2 SMNVEV (reference sequence). This CDR3 is built from 15 residues. CDR3 sequence (DNA): TGTGCCAGCAGTTTAAATCCAAGGGGGGACACTGAAGCTTTCTTT. It codes for CASSLNPRGDTEAFF.

This chain uses TRBV27 with TRBJ2-7, with 8 bases identical to TRBD1. The V gene end was trimmed by 6 bases and the J gene end by 3 bases; junction bases not matched to a gene: 4. Per the germline V gene, CDR1 is MNHEY and CDR2 is SMNVEV (reference sequence). CDR3 size: 13 residues. CDR3 nucleotides: TGTGCCAGCAGCCCGGACAGGGACTACGAGCAGTACTTC. It encodes CASSPDRDYEQYF.